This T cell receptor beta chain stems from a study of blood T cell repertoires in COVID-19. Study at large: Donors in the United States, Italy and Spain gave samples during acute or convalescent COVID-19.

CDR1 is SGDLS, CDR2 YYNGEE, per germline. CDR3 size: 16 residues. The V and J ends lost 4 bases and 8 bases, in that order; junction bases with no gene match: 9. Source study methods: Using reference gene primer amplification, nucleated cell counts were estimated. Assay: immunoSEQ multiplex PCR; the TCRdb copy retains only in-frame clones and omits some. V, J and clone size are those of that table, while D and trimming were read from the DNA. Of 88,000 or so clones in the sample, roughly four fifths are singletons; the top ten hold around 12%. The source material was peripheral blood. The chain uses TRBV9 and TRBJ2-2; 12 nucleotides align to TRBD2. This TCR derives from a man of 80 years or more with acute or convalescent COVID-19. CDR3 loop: CASSPQTSGGSGELFF. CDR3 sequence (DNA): TGTGCCAGCAGCCCTCAGACTAGCGGGGGATCAGGGGAGCTGTTTTTT. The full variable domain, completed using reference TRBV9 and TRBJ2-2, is DSGVTQTPKHLITATGQRVTLRCSPRSGDLSVYWYQQSLDQGLQFLIQYYNGEERAKGNILERFSAQQFPDLHSELNLSSLELGDSALYFCASSPQTSGGSGELFFGEGSRLTVL.